This T cell receptor beta chain was documented in a study of T-cell reconstitution after alpha-beta-depleted transplantation in children. Preparing the TCRbeta library involved the use of unique molecular identifiers. Via MiXCR, TCRdb re-called the PCR reads, giving one row per CDR3 protein. This sample carries approximately 390,000 distinct CDR3 sequences, roughly a tenth of them seen once, and the ten largest clones take 4.5% to 6.5%. The V gene's germline CDR1 is SGHTS and CDR2 YDEGEE. The CDR3 covers 16 residues. With 0 bases clipped from V and 7 bases from J, the junction kept 7 bases outside the gene matches.

Here the sequenced sample was PBMCs from the stem cell graft donor, taken from the stem cell graft. The sequence derives from a human donor who donated a stem cell graft to a child with acute myeloid leukemia. J is TRBJ2-1 and V is TRBV5-8; 10 bases map to TRBD2. CDR3 in amino acids: CASSLVVAGGTNEQFF. The CDR3, as DNA: TGTGCCAGCAGCTTGGTTGTAGCGGGAGGAACGAATGAGCAGTTCTTC.